One and the same sample provided the 18 T cell receptor beta chains below, sequenced in a study of a mutant IDH1 vaccine in newly diagnosed glioma. Time point specified: baseline, week 1 (first vaccination visit). The treatment here: pre-vaccination baseline after standard-of-care therapy. Data came from immunoSEQ multiplex PCR; TCRdb stores just in-frame clones and leaves some out. This table holds about 59,000 clones, about 90% found once. The sample was PBMCs, taken from a glioma patient treated with radiotherapy, temozolomide or both. Every receptor here comes from a man over 45 with glioma.

V usage is TRBV20-1 and J usage is TRBJ2-3, with TRBD2 matching over 7 bases. Looked up from germline, CDR1 is DFQATT and CDR2 is SNEGSKA (reference sequence). The CDR3 has 11 residues. With 8 bases clipped from V and 6 bases from J, the junction kept 5 bases outside the gene matches. This chain's CDR3 is CSSGLTDTQYF. The DNA for the CDR3 is TGCAGTTCGGGACTAACCGATACGCAGTATTTT.

The J gene is TRBJ2-7, the V gene TRBV6-1; D is possibly TRBD2 (5 bases). V lost 4 bases, J lost 0 bases, and 10 bases lay in between. The CDR3 runs to 14 residues. Germline CDR1 and CDR2: MNHNS and SASEGT. CDR3 DNA: TGTGCCAGCAGTGTACTAGAGATCTCCTACGAGCAGTACTTC. Its translation: CASSVLEISYEQYF.

The chain uses TRBV2 and TRBJ2-5; 7 bases align to TRBD2. J lost 4 bases, V lost 6 bases, and 14 bases had no gene match. The germline V gene encodes CDR1 SNHLY and CDR2 FYNNEI. The CDR3 contains 16 residues. The CDR3 bases are TGTGCCAGCAGCGGGGGGTTAGGCGTTGGGGGAGAGACCCAGTACTTC. It specifies CASSGGLGVGGETQYF.

J is TRBJ2-1 and V is TRBV29-1, with D perhaps TRBD2 (5 bases). Trimming cost V 7 bases and J 7 bases, with 20 bases left between them. This CDR3 contains 14 residues. Germline assignment: CDR1 SQVTM and CDR2 ANQGSEA. CDR3 nucleotides: TGCAGCGCCGAACTAGTGAACAAGGGTAATGAGCAGTTCTTC. This sequence encodes CSAELVNKGNEQFF.

The sample holds a few counts of this clone. The rearrangement uses TRBV15 and TRBJ2-7; 7 nucleotides agree with TRBD1. J gave up 0 bases and V 0 bases, and 2 bases lay outside the gene matches. Looked up from germline, CDR1 is LNHNV and CDR2 is YYDKDF (reference sequence). The CDR3 is 15 residues long. The CDR3 region is CATSREWDSSYEQYF. DNA for the CDR3: TGTGCCACCAGCAGAGAGTGGGACAGCTCCTACGAGCAGTACTTC.

The chain combines TRBV5-1 with TRBJ2-5; D perhaps matches TRBD1 (5 bases). The germline V gene encodes CDR1 SGHRS and CDR2 YFSETQ. Trimming took off 0 bases at V and 2 bases at J, with 14 bases between the two ends. The CDR3 sequence is 16 residues long. In nucleotides, the CDR3 is TGCGCCAGCAGCTTGGCGACAAAGCCAGGGCAAGAGACCCAGTACTTC. It yields the protein CASSLATKPGQETQYF.

This CDR3 is CASSGARGGRNTGELFF. In DNA form, the CDR3 reads TGTGCCAGTAGTGGTGCGCGGGGGGGCCGTAACACCGGGGAGCTGTTTTTT. The gene calls are TRBV19 and TRBJ2-2, with TRBD2 identical over 9 bases. J was trimmed by 2 bases and V by 5 bases; bases with no gene match: 9. There are 17 residues in the CDR3. The germline V gene encodes CDR1 LNHDA and CDR2 SQIVND (reference sequence).

The rearrangement links TRBV29-1 to TRBJ2-2, with 9 positions matching TRBD2. J was trimmed by 2 bases and V by 5 bases; bases with no gene match: 3. CDR1 is SQVTM, CDR2 ANQGSEA, per germline. The CDR3 extends over 14 amino acids. The CDR3 DNA reads TGCAGCGTTTCGACTAGCGGAAACACCGGGGAGCTGTTTTTT. Encoded protein: CSVSTSGNTGELFF.

This rearrangement joins TRBV25-1 to TRBJ1-3; D not resolved. Germline V gene data show CDR1 as MGHDK and CDR2 as SYGVNS. Trimming took off 11 bases at V and 0 bases at J, with 5 bases between the two ends. There are 11 residues in the CDR3. The CDR3 region is CAAGSGNTIYF. The CDR3 coding sequence is TGTGCCGCGGGCTCTGGAAACACCATATATTTT.

The chain carries TRBV6-6 and TRBJ1-2; TRBD1 is a possible D gene (5 bases). Germline V gene sequence: CDR1 MNHNY, CDR2 SVGAGI (reference sequence). The CDR3 is 11 residues long. Trimming took off 8 bases at V and 2 bases at J, with 6 bases between the two ends. CDR3 in DNA: TGTGCCAGCCGGGACAACTATGGCTACACCTTC. Amino acid sequence: CASRDNYGYTF.

This sequence joins TRBV29-1 and TRBJ1-2; D is perhaps TRBD1 (5 bases). CDR3 size: 13 residues. CDR1 is SQVTM and CDR2 is ANQGSEA in the germline V gene. Trimming stripped 3 bases from V and 5 bases from J, with 13 bases between. CDR3 residues: CSVEAGAGYGYTF. The CDR3 DNA reads as TGCAGCGTTGAGGCTGGGGCAGGATATGGCTACACCTTC. Full variable domain (remainder filled in from reference TRBV29-1 and TRBJ1-2): SAVISQKPSRDICQRGTSLTIQCQVDSQVTMMFWYRQQPGQSLTLIATANQGSEATYESGFVIDKFPISRPNLTFSTLTVSNMSPEDSSIYLCSVEAGAGYGYTFGSGTRLTVV.

The chain has TRBV2 and TRBJ1-1, with D perhaps TRBD1 (6 bases). Germline V gene data show CDR1 as SNHLY and CDR2 as FYNNEI. This CDR3 comprises 16 residues. Trimming took 7 bases from V and 0 from J, leaving 18 bases between them. In DNA form, the CDR3 reads TGTGCCAGCACCAGGAATTCTCAGGGGATGAACACTGAAGCTTTCTTT. Its translation is CASTRNSQGMNTEAFF. Drawing the rest from reference TRBV2 and TRBJ1-1, the complete variable domain is EPEVTQTPSHQVTQMGQEVILRCVPISNHLYFYWYRQILGQKVEFLVSFYNNEISEKSEIFDDQFSVERPDGSNFTLKIRSTKLEDSAMYFCASTRNSQGMNTEAFFGQGTRLTVV.

The chain links TRBV7-9 to TRBJ2-1; D unresolved. V gave up 2 bases and J gave up 8 bases, with 7 bases separating them. Per the germline V gene, CDR1 is SEHNR and CDR2 is FQNEAQ (reference sequence). There are 12 residues in the CDR3. CDR3 bases: TGTGCCAGCAGCTTACCAGACTATGAGCAGTTCTTC. Protein product: CASSLPDYEQFF.

The J gene is TRBJ2-3, the V gene TRBV29-1, with D unresolved. This CDR3 has 11 amino acids. The germline CDR1 and CDR2 sequences are SQVTM and ANQGSEA. V was shortened by 4 bases and J by 10 bases, with 12 bases between the two germline ends. CDR3 bases: TGCAGCGTTGGGCAGGATTATTCGCAGTATTTT. Translating it yields CSVGQDYSQYF.

V and J are TRBV6-5 and TRBJ2-1; 13 positions match TRBD2. After removal of 4 bases from V and 3 bases from J, the junction contained 3 bases not matched to a gene. The germline V gene has CDR1 MNHEY and CDR2 SVGAGI. This CDR3 has 16 residues. The CDR3 reads CASSSRTSGGYNEQFF. CDR3 sequence (DNA): TGTGCCAGCAGTTCCAGGACTAGCGGGGGCTACAATGAGCAGTTCTTC.

The chain carries TRBV5-1 and TRBJ2-7; 14 bases agree with TRBD2. V was pared by 3 bases and J by 3 bases, with 8 bases of the junction left unmatched. Germline-derived CDR1 and CDR2 are SGHRS and YFSETQ. The CDR3 is made up of 17 amino acids. CDR3 nucleotide sequence: TGCGCCAGCAGCTACACCACCGGGACTAGCGGGAGCTACGAGCAGTACTTC. This gives the protein CASSYTTGTSGSYEQYF.

This rearrangement joins TRBV18 to TRBJ2-2, with D maybe TRBD1 (6 bases). This CDR3 has 17 amino acids. The V gene lost 3 bases and the J gene lost 6 bases, with 20 bases spanning the gap. CDR1 KGHSH and CDR2 LQKENI come from the germline V gene. Written as DNA, the CDR3 is TGTGCCAGCTCACCCCCCAGGGGCTCGGGGATTCCCGGGGAGCTGTTTTTT. Encoded protein: CASSPPRGSGIPGELFF.

V is TRBV30 and J is TRBJ2-7; D is unresolved. Germline-derived CDR1 and CDR2 are GTSNPN and SVGIG (reference sequence). The CDR3 is made up of 13 amino acids. Trimming cost V 5 bases and J 6 bases, with 17 bases left between them. In DNA form, the CDR3 reads TGTGCCTGGCAGCCCGACCCGACCAGCGAGCAGTACTTC. Its translation: CAWQPDPTSEQYF.